A single sample gave rise to the 10 T cell receptor beta chains below, sequenced in a study of shared clonotypes between healthy human individuals. Clones were sequenced by immunoSEQ multiplex PCR, and TCRdb holds only the in-frame ones, with some missing. The sample lists approximately 1.5 million clones, roughly 98.5% seen once, with over 0.3% in the top ten. Material for sequencing was naive CD4+ T cells sorted from blood. Subset specified: CD45RA+ positively selected. The receptors come from a man aged 25 to 40 in good health.

The rearrangement uses TRBV14 and TRBJ2-2, with D hard to call. Germline CDR1 SGHDN, CDR2 FVKESK. V shed 0 bases and J shed 1 base, with 12 bases lying between them. The CDR3 sequence is 17 residues long. CDR3 amino acids: CASSQDRDWKNTGELFF. The CDR3, as DNA: TGTGCCAGCAGCCAAGATCGAGACTGGAAGAACACCGGGGAGCTGTTTTTT.

This chain connects TRBV30 to TRBJ2-2; D remains unclear. Germline values: CDR1 GTSNPN, CDR2 SVGIG (reference sequence). The CDR3 loop spans 12 amino acids. Between the trimmed V and J ends, which lost 4 bases and 4 bases, there was a span of 7 bases. Here the CDR3 DNA reads TGTGCCTGGAACTTCGGCACCGGGGAGCTGTTTTTT. Residues: CAWNFGTGELFF. The full variable domain, in which reference TRBV30 and TRBJ2-2 provide the parts outside the CDR3, is SQTIHQWPATLVQPVGSPLSLECTVEGTSNPNLYWYRQAAGRGLQLLFYSVGIGQISSEVPQNLSASRPQDRQFILSSKKLLLSDSGFYLCAWNFGTGELFFGEGSRLTVL.

V usage is TRBV5-1 and J usage is TRBJ2-1; 7 bases align to TRBD2. The CDR3 covers 16 residues. V shed 2 bases and J 5 bases; nucleotides not matched to a gene: 10. Germline values: CDR1 SGHRS, CDR2 YFSETQ. CDR3 nucleotides: TGCGCCAGCAGCTTAGGGGCGGCTAGCGGCAACAATGAGCAGTTCTTC. This encodes CASSLGAASGNNEQFF.

The chain links TRBV11-2 to TRBJ1-2; 12 bases match TRBD1. V shed 4 bases and J 7 bases; nucleotides not matched to a gene: 13. The CDR3 is 17 amino acids. CDR1 is SGHAT, CDR2 FQNNGV, per germline. Written as DNA, the CDR3 is TGTGCCAGCAGCTCCTTTGTCCCGGGACAGGGGGCGGGTGGCTACACCTTC. It encodes CASSSFVPGQGAGGYTF.

The chain recombines TRBV5-1 with TRBJ1-1; perhaps TRBD1 as D (5 bases). V lost 0 bases and J 6 bases, leaving 9 bases between the germline ends. The germline V gene encodes CDR1 SGHRS and CDR2 YFSETQ. This CDR3 region has 13 residues. CDR3 bases: TGCGCCAGCAGCTTGGATTGGGGCGCTGAAGCTTTCTTT. This translates into CASSLDWGAEAFF.

J is TRBJ2-7 and V is TRBV27; tentative D call: TRBD1 (7 bases). Germline CDR1 MNHEY, CDR2 SMNVEV (reference sequence). Trimming removed 5 bases at V and 3 bases at J, with 17 bases between. CDR3 length: 15 amino acids. The CDR3 here is CASSKNRGGLYEQYF. CDR3 bases: TGTGCCAGCAGTAAGAACAGGGGAGGACTCTACGAGCAGTACTTC.

This chain connects TRBV10-3 to TRBJ2-7; 9 nucleotides align to TRBD2. This CDR3 has 14 residues. V lost 3 bases to trimming and J lost 2 bases; unmatched junction nucleotides: 2. The germline V gene has CDR1 ENHRY and CDR2 SYGVKD. CDR3 protein: CAISEAGGPYEQYF. In DNA, the CDR3 is TGTGCCATCAGTGAAGCGGGAGGTCCCTACGAGCAGTACTTC.

The chain combines TRBV5-1 with TRBJ1-2, with D uncertain. Looked up from germline, CDR1 is SGHRS and CDR2 is YFSETQ. Trimming cost V 4 bases and J 5 bases, with 12 bases left between them. The CDR3 is made up of 13 amino acids. The CDR3 region is CASSPRERYGYTF. In DNA, the CDR3 is TGCGCCAGCAGCCCCCGCGAAAGATATGGCTACACCTTC.

The chain carries TRBV5-1 and TRBJ2-5; D perhaps matches TRBD1 (6 bases). Trimming took off 3 bases at V and 3 bases at J, with 9 bases between the two ends. The CDR3 has 13 residues. Germline assignment: CDR1 SGHRS and CDR2 YFSETQ. In DNA form, the CDR3 reads TGCGCCAGCAGCTCGGACAGTGAAGAGACCCAGTACTTC. Amino acid sequence: CASSSDSEETQYF. Full variable domain (remainder filled in from reference TRBV5-1 and TRBJ2-5): KAGVTQTPRYLIKTRGQQVTLSCSPISGHRSVSWYQQTPGQGLQFLFEYFSETQRNKGNFPGRFSGRQFSNSRSEMNVSTLELGDSALYLCASSSDSEETQYFGPGTRLLVL.

A single count supports this clone. The chain couples TRBV9 to TRBJ2-5, with 7 nucleotides matching TRBD2. With 0 bases clipped from V and 1 base from J, the junction kept 3 bases outside the gene matches. The CDR3 contains 15 residues. Germline V CDR1 and CDR2: SGDLS, YYNGEE. This CDR3 reads CASSVGGGPQETQYF. In DNA, the CDR3 is TGTGCCAGCAGCGTAGGGGGAGGGCCCCAAGAGACCCAGTACTTC.